This T cell receptor beta chain was sequenced during a study of T cells in women clearing cervical HPV infection. Here immunoSEQ multiplex PCR was the method, and the copy in TCRdb shows in-frame clones only, minus some. This table holds tens of thousands of clones. The receptor was isolated from a woman aged 18-69 years with a cervical HPV16 infection that either progressed to CIN3+ or cleared (not recorded which). The source material was blood buffy coat.

CDR3 sequence reads: CASSLVRGSYNEQFF. CDR3 DNA (partial): TGTGCCAGCAGCTTAGTGAGGGGCTCCTACAATGAG. V usage is TRBV11-2 and J usage is TRBJ2-1, with D tentatively TRBD1 or TRBD2 (5 bases each). The CDR3 goes on 3 residues after the read ends, and that part is filled in from the germline J gene. Germline values: CDR1 SGHAT, CDR2 FQNNGV. V dropped 1 base and J dropped 0 bases, with 7 bases sitting between them. The CDR3 covers 15 residues.